Below, one T cell receptor (beta chain) is given with its context. Antigen unknown. This specimen comes from a study of tumor and adjacent non-tumor tissue in lung cancer. Findings of the study overall: Tumor tissue had significantly higher TCR diversity than normal lung.

TCRbeta libraries were built with three rounds of nested PCR, modified from ARM-PCR. TCRdb recomputed calls from the multiplex PCR reads with MiXCR, one row per CDR3 protein. This repertoire shows 70,000 to 95,000 distinct CDR3 sequences, over 60% found once; its top ten account for about two fifths. The template was RNA from unsorted bulk tissue. More than 3 cm separated this lung sample from the edge of the tumor. The sample was distant non-tumor lung tissue. The TCR was taken from a man between 65 and 85 years old with non-small cell lung cancer.

The CDR3 is CASRESVSAWEQFF. For the CDR3, the DNA is TGTGCCAGCAGGGAAAGCGTCAGCGCCTGGGAGCAGTTCTTC. V usage is TRBV11-2 and J usage is TRBJ2-1; D remains ambiguous. The germline V gene encodes CDR1 SGHAT and CDR2 FQNNGV. There are 14 residues in the CDR3. V lost 6 bases, J lost 10 bases, and 19 bases lay in between.